This TCR beta chain was sequenced during a study of Ad26.COV2.S vaccination and SARS-CoV-2 variants. Study-wide findings and caveats: The study found higher spike-specific TCR breadth in vaccine than placebo recipients.

Sequencing was performed with immunoSEQ multiplex PCR; in TCRdb, only in-frame clones are kept and a portion is missing. The sample lists about 180,000 clones, 70% to 90% seen once, with more than 4.5% in the top ten. In regard to this clone: The antigen is unknown.

Germline V CDR1 and CDR2: LGHNA, YNFKEQ. Trimming shortened V by 1 base and J by 8 bases, and 11 bases separated the two germline ends. This CDR3 comprises 13 residues. Sequencing used peripheral blood, obtained after recovery from COVID-19. This TCR derives from a human donor who had recovered from COVID-19. The chain employs TRBV4-2 and TRBJ1-2, with TRBD1 as a possible D gene (6 bases). This CDR3 reads CASSQGGGNGYTF. Here the CDR3 DNA reads TGTGCCAGCAGCCAAGGAGGGGGGAACGGCTACACCTTC.